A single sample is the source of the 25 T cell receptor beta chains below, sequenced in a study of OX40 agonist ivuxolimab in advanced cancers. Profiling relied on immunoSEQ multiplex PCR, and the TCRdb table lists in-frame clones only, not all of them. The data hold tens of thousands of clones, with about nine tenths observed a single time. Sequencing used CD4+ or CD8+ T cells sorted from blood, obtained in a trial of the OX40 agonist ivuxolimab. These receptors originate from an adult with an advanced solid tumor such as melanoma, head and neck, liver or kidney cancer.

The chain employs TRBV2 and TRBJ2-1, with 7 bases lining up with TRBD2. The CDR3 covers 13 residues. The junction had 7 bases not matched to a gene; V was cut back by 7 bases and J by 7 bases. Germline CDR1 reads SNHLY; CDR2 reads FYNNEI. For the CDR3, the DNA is TGTGCCAGCATTGGGGGGGGAGGGAATGAGCAGTTCTTC. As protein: CASIGGGGNEQFF.

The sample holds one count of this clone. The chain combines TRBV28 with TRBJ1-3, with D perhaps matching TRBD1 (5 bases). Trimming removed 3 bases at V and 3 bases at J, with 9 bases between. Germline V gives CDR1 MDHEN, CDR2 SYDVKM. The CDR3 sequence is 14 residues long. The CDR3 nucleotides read TGTGCCAGCAGTTTCGGGGGGGGTGGAAACACCATATATTTT. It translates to CASSFGGGGNTIYF.

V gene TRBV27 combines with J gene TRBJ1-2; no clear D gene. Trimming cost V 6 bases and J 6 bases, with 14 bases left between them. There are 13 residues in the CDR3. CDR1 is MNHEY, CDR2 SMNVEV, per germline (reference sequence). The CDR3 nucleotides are TGTGCCAGCAGCCCGGACCCAAGACATGGCTACACCTTC. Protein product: CASSPDPRHGYTF.

This chain's CDR3 is CASSQVGSGQPQHF. The CDR3 DNA reads TGCGCCAGCAGCCAAGTGGGTTCTGGTCAGCCCCAGCATTTT. V and J are TRBV4-1 and TRBJ1-5; D ambiguous. From germline, CDR1 is MGHRA and CDR2 YSYEKL. The CDR3 length is 14 residues. The V end was cut by 1 base, the J end by 6 bases, with 10 bases between.

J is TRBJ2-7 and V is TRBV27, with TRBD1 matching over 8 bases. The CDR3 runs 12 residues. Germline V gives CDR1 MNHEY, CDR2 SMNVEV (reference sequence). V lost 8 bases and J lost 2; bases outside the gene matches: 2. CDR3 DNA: TGTGCCAGCGGGGACAGGACCTACGAGCAGTACTTC. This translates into CASGDRTYEQYF.

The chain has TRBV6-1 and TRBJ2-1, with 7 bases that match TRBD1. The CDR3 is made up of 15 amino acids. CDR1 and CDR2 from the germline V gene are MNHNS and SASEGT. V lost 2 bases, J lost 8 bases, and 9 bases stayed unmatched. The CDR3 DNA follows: TGTGCCAGCAGTGAATGGACAGGCTCAAGGGATGAGCAGTTCTTC. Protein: CASSEWTGSRDEQFF.

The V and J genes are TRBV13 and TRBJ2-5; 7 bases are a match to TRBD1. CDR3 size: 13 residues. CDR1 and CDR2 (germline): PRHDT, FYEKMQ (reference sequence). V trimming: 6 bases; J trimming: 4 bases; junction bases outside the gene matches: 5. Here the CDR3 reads CASRQRGLETQYF. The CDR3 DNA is TGTGCCAGCAGACAGAGGGGGCTAGAGACCCAGTACTTC.

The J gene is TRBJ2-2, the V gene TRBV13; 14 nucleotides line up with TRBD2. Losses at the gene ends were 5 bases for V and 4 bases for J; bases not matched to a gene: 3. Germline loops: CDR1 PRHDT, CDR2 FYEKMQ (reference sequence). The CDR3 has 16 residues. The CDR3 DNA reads TGTGCCAGCAGCCTGGGACTAGCGGGGGTCACCGGGGAGCTGTTTTTT. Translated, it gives CASSLGLAGVTGELFF.

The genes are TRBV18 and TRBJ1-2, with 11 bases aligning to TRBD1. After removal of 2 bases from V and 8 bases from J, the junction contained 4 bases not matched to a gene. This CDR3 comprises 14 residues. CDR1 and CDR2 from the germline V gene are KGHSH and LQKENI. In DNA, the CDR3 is TGTGCCAGCTCACCAAGGACAGGGGGCCCGGGCTACACCTTC. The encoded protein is CASSPRTGGPGYTF.

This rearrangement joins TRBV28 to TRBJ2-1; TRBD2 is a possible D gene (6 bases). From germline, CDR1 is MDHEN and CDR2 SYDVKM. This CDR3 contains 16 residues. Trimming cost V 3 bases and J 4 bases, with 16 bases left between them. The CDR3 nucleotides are TGTGCCAGCAGTTTGTCGGCCCTGGGACTTTACAATGAGCAGTTCTTC. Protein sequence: CASSLSALGLYNEQFF.

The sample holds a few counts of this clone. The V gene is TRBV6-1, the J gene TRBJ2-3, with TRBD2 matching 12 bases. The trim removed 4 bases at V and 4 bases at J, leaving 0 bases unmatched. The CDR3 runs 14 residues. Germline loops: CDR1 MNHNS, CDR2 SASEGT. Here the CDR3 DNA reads TGTGCCAGCAGTGGACTAGCGGGAGCAGATACGCAGTATTTT. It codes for CASSGLAGADTQYF.

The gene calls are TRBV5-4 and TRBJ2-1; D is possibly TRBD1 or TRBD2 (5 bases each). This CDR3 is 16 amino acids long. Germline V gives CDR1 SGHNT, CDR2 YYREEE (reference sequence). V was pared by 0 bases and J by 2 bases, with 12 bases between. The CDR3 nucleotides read TGTGCCAGCAGCTTGGAGGGGTTGACTACCTACAATGAGCAGTTCTTC. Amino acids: CASSLEGLTTYNEQFF.

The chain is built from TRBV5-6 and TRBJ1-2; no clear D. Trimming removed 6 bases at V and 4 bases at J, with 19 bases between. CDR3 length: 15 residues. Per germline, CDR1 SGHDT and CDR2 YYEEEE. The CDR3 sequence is CASNESPYPSYGYTF. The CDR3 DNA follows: TGTGCCAGCAACGAGAGTCCTTACCCTTCCTATGGCTACACCTTC.

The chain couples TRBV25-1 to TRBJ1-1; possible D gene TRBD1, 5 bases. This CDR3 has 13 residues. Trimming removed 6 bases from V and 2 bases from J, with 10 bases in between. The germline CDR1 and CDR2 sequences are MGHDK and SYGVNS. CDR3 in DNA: TGTGCCAGCAGCTGGGGACCCAACACTGAAGCTTTCTTT. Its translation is CASSWGPNTEAFF.

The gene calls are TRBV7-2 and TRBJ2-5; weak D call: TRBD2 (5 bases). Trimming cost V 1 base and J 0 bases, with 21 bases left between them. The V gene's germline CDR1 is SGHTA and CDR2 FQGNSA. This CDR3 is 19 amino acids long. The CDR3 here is CASSLDLAAGSWYQETQYF. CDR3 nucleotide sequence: TGTGCCAGCAGCTTAGACCTGGCCGCGGGCAGTTGGTACCAAGAGACCCAGTACTTC.

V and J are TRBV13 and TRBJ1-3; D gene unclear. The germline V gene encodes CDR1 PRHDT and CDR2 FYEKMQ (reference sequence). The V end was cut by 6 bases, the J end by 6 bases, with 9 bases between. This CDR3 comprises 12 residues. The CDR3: CASRVTENTIYF. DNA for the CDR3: TGTGCCAGCAGGGTGACCGAAAACACCATATATTTT.

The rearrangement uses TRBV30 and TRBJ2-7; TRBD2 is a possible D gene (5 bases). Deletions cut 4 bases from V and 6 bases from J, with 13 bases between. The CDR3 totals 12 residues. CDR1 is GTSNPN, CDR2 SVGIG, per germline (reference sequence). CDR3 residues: CAWIGWETEQYV. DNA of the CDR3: TGTGCCTGGATAGGGTGGGAGACCGAGCAGTACGTC.

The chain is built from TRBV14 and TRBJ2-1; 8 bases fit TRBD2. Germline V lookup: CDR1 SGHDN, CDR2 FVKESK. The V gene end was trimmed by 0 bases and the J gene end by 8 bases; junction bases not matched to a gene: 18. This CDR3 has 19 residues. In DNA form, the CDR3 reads TGTGCCAGCAGCCAAGATGAGACCCCCCGGACTAGCAGAGGGTATGAGCAGTTCTTC. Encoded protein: CASSQDETPRTSRGYEQFF.

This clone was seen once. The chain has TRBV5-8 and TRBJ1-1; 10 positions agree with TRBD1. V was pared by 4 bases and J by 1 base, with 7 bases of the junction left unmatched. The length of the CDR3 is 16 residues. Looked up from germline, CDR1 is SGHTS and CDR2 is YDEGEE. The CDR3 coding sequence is TGTGCCAGCAGCCCGACAGGGGGCGAGGGGAACACTGAAGCTTTCTTT. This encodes CASSPTGGEGNTEAFF.

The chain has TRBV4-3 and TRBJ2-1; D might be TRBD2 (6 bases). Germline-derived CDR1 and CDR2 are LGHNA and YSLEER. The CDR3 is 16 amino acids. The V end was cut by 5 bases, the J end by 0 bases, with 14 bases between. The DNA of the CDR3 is TGCGCCAGCAGCTCGGGACTTTTTAGCTCCTACAATGAGCAGTTCTTC. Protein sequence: CASSSGLFSSYNEQFF.

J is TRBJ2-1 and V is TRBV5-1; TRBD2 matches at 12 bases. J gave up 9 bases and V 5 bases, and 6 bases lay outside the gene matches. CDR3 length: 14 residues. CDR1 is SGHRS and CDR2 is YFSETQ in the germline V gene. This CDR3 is CASSLAGGLSEQFF. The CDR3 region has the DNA TGCGCCAGCAGTCTAGCGGGAGGGCTGAGTGAGCAGTTCTTC.

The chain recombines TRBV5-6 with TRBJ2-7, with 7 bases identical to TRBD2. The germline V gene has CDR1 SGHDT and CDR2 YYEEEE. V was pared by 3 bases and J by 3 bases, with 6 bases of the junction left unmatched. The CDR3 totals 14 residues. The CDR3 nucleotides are TGTGCCAGCAGCTCTAATGGACTAGTCTACGAGCAGTACGTC. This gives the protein CASSSNGLVYEQYV.

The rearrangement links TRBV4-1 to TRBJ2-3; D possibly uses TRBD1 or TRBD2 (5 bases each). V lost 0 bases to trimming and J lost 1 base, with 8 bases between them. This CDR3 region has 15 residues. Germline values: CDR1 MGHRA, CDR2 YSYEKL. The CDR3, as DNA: TGCGCCAGCAGCCAAGACCCGGGACGCACAGATACGCAGTATTTT. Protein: CASSQDPGRTDTQYF.

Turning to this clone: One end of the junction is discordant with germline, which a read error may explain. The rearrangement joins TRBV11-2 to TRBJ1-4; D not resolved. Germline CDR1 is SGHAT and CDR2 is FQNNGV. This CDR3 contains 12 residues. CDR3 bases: TGTGCCAGCAGCCATCCCGGGAGCCGGGTGGTTTTT. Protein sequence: CASSHPGSRVVF. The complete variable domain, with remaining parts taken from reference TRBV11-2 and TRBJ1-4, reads EAGVAQSPRYKIIEKRQSVAFWCNPISGHATLYWYQQILGQGPKLLIQFQNNGVVDDSQLPKDRFSAERLKGVDSTLKIQPAKLEDSAVYLCASSHPGSRVVFGSGTQLSVL.

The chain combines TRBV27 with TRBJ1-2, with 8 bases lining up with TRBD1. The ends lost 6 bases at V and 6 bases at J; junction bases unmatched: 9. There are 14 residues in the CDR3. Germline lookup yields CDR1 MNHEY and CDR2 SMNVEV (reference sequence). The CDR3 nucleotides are TGTGCCAGCAGATTAACAGGGGGGACCAATGGCTACACCTTC. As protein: CASRLTGGTNGYTF.